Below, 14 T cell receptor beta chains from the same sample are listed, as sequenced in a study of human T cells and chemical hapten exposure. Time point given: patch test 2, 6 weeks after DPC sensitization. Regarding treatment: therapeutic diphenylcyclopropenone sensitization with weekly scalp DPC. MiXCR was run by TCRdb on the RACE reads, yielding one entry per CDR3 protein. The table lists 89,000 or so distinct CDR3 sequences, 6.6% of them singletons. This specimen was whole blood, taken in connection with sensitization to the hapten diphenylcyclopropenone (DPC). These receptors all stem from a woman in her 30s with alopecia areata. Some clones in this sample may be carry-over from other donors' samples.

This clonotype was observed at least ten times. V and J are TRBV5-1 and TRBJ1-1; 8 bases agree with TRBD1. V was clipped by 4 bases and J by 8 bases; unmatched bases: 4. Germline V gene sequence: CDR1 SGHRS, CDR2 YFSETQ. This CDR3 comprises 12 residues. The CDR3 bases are TGCGCCAGCAGCCATGGACAGGGCGAAGCTTTCTTT. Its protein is CASSHGQGEAFF.

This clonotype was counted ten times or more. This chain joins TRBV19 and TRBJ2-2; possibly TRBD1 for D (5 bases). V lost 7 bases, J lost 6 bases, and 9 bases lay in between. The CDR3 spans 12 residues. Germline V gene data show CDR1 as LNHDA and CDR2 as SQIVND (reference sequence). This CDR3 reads CASTRGSGELFF. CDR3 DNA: TGTGCCAGTACTAGGGGCTCCGGGGAGCTGTTTTTT.

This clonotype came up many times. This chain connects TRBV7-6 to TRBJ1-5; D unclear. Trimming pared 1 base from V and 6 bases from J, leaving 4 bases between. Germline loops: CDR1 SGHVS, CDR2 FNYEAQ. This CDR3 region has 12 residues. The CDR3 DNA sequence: TGTGCCAGCAGCTTAGGGGGTCAGCCCCAGCATTTT. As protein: CASSLGGQPQHF.

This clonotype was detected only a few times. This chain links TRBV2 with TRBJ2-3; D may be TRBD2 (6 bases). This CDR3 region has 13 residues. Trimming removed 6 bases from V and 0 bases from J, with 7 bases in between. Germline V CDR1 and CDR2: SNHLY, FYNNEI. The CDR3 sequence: CASRGTSTDTQYF. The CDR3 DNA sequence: TGTGCCAGCAGAGGGACTAGCACAGATACGCAGTATTTT.

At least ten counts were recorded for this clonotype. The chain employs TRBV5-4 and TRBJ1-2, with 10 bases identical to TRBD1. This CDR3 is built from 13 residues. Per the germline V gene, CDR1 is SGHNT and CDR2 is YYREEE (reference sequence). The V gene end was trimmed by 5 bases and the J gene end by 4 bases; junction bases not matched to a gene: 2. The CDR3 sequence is CASRGQGPYGYTF. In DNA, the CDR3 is TGTGCCAGCAGGGGACAGGGGCCCTATGGCTACACCTTC.

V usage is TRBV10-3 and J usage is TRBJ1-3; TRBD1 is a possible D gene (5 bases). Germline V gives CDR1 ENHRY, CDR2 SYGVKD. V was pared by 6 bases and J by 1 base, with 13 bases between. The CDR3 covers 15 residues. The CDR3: CAIRRADSSGNTIYF. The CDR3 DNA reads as TGTGCCATCAGGAGGGCTGACAGTTCTGGAAACACCATATATTTT.

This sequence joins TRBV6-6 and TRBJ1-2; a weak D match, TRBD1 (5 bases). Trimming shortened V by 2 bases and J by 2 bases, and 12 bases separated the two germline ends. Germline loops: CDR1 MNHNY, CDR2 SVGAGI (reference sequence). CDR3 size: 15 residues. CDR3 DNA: TGTGCCAGCAGTTACGGGGGGACGGTAAACTATGGCTACACCTTC. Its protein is CASSYGGTVNYGYTF.

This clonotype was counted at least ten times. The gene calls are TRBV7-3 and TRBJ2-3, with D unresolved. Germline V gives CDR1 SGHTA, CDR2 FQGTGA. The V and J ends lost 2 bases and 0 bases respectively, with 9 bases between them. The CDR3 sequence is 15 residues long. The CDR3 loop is CASSLVVTSTDTQYF. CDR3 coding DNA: TGTGCCAGCAGCTTAGTAGTGACTAGCACAGATACGCAGTATTTT.

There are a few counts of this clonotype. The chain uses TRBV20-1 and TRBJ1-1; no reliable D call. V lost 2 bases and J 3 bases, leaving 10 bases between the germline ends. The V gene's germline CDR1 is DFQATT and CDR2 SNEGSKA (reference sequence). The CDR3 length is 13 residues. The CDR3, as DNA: TGCAGTGCTAGATCACCCGGGGACACTGAAGCTTTCTTT. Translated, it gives CSARSPGDTEAFF.

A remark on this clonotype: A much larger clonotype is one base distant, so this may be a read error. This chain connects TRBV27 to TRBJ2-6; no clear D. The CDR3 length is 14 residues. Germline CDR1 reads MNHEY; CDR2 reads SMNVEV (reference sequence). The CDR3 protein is CASSELSGTNVLTF. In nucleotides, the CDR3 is TGTGCCAGCAGTGAGCTATCTGGGACCAACGTCCTGACTTTC.

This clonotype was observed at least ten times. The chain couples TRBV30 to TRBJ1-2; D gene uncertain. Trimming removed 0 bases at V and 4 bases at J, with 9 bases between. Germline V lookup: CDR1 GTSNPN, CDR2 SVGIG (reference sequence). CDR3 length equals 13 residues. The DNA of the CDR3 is TGTGCCTGGAGTGTAATTTACAGCTATGGCTACACCTTC. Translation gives CAWSVIYSYGYTF.

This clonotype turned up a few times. This chain's CDR3 is CASRTGSVNEKLFF. The CDR3 bases are TGTGCCAGCAGGACAGGCTCGGTTAATGAAAAACTGTTTTTT. The chain links TRBV6-6 to TRBJ1-4, with D possibly matching TRBD1 (6 bases). Germline V CDR1 and CDR2: MNHNY, SVGAGI (reference sequence). The CDR3 extends over 14 amino acids. The ends were cut back, 6 bases at V and 4 bases at J, with 12 bases in the middle.

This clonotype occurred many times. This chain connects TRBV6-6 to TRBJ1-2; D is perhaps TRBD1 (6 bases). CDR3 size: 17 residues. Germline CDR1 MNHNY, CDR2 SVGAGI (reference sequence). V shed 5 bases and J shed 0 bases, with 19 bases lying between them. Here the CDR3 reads CASSARTARLANYGYTF. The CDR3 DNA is TGTGCCAGCAGTGCCCGGACAGCGAGGCTAGCTAACTATGGCTACACCTTC.

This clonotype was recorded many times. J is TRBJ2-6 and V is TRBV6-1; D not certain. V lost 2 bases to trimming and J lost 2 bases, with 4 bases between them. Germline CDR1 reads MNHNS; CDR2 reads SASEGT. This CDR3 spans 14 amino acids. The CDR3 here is CASSELAGANVLTF. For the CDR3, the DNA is TGTGCCAGCAGTGAACTAGCTGGGGCCAACGTCCTGACTTTC.